The 5 T cell receptor beta chains below were found in one sample sequenced in a study of identical twins. Via MiXCR, TCRdb re-called the 5' RACE reads, giving one row per CDR3 protein. The table shows around 100,000 distinct CDR3 sequences, with about 6.1% occurring only once. Sequenced material: memory T cells sorted from blood. The receptors come from a woman between 45 and 60 years old in good health.

This clonotype occurred a few times. This sequence joins TRBV5-5 and TRBJ2-5; D not resolved. Trimming shortened V by 4 bases and J by 0 bases, and 13 bases separated the two germline ends. The CDR3 has 15 amino acids. Per germline, CDR1 SGHKS and CDR2 YYEKEE (reference sequence). The DNA for the CDR3 is TGTGCCAGCAGCCCCAGACTGCACAACCAAGAGACCCAGTACTTC. This encodes CASSPRLHNQETQYF. The full variable domain, completed using reference TRBV5-5 and TRBJ2-5, is DAGVTQSPTHLIKTRGQQVTLRCSPISGHKSVSWYQQVLGQGPQFIFQYYEKEERGRGNFPDRFSARQFPNYSSELNVNALLLGDSALYLCASSPRLHNQETQYFGPGTRLLVL.

The V and J genes are TRBV6-2 or TRBV6-3 and TRBJ2-7, with a tentative D call TRBD2 (6 bases). Germline V gene sequence: CDR1 MNHEY, CDR2 SVGEGT. V lost 6 bases and J lost 8, with 23 bases in between. The CDR3 loop spans 15 amino acids. CDR3: CASSPDRRTTLKQYV. The CDR3 DNA is TGTGCCAGCAGCCCCGACAGACGGACTACGTTGAAGCAGTACGTC.

Many counts were recorded for this clonotype. The chain has TRBV27 and TRBJ1-2; 9 positions agree with TRBD1. CDR3 length: 16 amino acids. V lost 4 bases and J lost 6; bases outside the gene matches: 12. Germline CDR1 and CDR2: MNHEY and SMNVEV (reference sequence). CDR3: CASSSTGTGKRNGYTF. As DNA, the CDR3 is TGTGCCAGCAGTTCAACTGGGACAGGGAAGAGGAATGGCTACACCTTC.

This clonotype was counted ten times or more. The V gene is TRBV30, the J gene TRBJ2-2; D gene unclear. Germline CDR1 GTSNPN, CDR2 SVGIG (reference sequence). The CDR3 has 11 amino acids. The V gene lost 0 bases and the J gene lost 9 bases, with 5 bases spanning the gap. CDR3 DNA sequence: TGTGCCTGGAGTGTAGCGTGGGAGCTGTTTTTT. Translated, it gives CAWSVAWELFF.

In this sample, this clonotype turned up many times. The chain links TRBV7-8 to TRBJ1-1; D uncertain. CDR1 is SGHVS and CDR2 is FQNEAQ in the germline V gene. With 3 bases removed from V and 4 bases from J, the gap between germline ends came to 15 bases. This CDR3 is 15 amino acids long. CDR3 DNA sequence: TGTGCCAGCAGCTTTAGGCTGGGATCTTCCACTGAAGCTTTCTTT. This sequence encodes CASSFRLGSSTEAFF.